This entry lists 27 T cell receptor beta chains sequenced from one sample in a study of T cells expressing NK-cell markers. TCRdb reprocessed the 5' RACE reads and stores each CDR3 protein as one record, lacking DNA. This sample lists 400,000 to 450,000 distinct CDR3 sequences; its ten largest clones have 7.3%. Source material: blood T cells: a sorted CD56 or NKG2C T cell subset, CD4+ or CD8+ T cells, or bulk PBMC T cells (not recorded which). The receptors here all came from a woman between 18 and 70 years old in good health.

J is TRBJ2-2 and V is TRBV9; absent DNA, TCRdb's TRBD1 call cannot be checked. Germline CDR1 reads SGDLS; CDR2 reads YYNGEE. The CDR3 extends over 16 amino acids. The CDR3 loop is CASSVGPIRGTGELFF.

The chain employs TRBV6-5 and TRBJ2-1; no DNA is available, so the TRBD2 call from TCRdb remains unchecked. CDR1 is MNHEY and CDR2 is SVGAGI in the germline V gene. The CDR3 has 18 amino acids. The CDR3 here is CASSLGLLMGGLVNEQFF.

V usage is TRBV20-1 and J usage is TRBJ2-1; as DNA is missing, the TRBD2 call by TCRdb cannot be tested. The V gene's germline CDR1 is DFQATT and CDR2 SNEGSKA (reference sequence). This CDR3 spans 14 amino acids. Here the CDR3 reads CSAPQSGRYNEQFF.

CDR3 amino acids: CSARALAGGNNEQFF. The chain has TRBV20-1 and TRBJ2-1; TCRdb calls TRBD2, which cannot be checked without DNA. Germline CDR1 is DFQATT and CDR2 is SNEGSKA (reference sequence). The length of the CDR3 is 15 residues.

This chain uses TRBV7-9 with TRBJ2-7. The CDR3 loop spans 14 amino acids. Germline V lookup: CDR1 SEHNR, CDR2 FQNEAQ (reference sequence). CDR3 sequence reads: CASSRVGASYEQYF.

The V call is TRBV27, the J call TRBJ2-1; the D gene TCRdb calls, TRBD1, cannot be checked with no DNA. Per the germline V gene, CDR1 is MNHEY and CDR2 is SMNVEV (reference sequence). The CDR3 spans 15 residues. CDR3 loop: CASSPGTGIGNEQFF.

This sequence joins TRBV7-8 and TRBJ1-1; TCRdb's D call of TRBD1 is untestable without DNA. CDR3 size: 17 residues. CDR1 and CDR2 (germline): SGHVS, FQNEAQ. The chain's CDR3 is CASSLLRVAHSKTEAFF. The full variable domain, rest sourced from reference TRBV7-8 and TRBJ1-1, is GAGVSQSPRYKVAKRGQDVALRCDPISGHVSLFWYQQALGQGPEFLTYFQNEAQLDKSGLPSDRFFAERPEGSVSTLKIQRTQQEDSAVYLCASSLLRVAHSKTEAFFGQGTRLTVV.

The chain uses TRBV20-1 and TRBJ2-7; TCRdb's D gene call, TRBD2, goes unchecked for lack of DNA. This CDR3 contains 13 residues. Germline CDR1 DFQATT, CDR2 SNEGSKA (reference sequence). The CDR3: CSARGGLAYEQYF.

The chain combines TRBV28 with TRBJ2-2. The CDR3 length is 12 residues. Per the germline V gene, CDR1 is MDHEN and CDR2 is SYDVKM. The CDR3 loop is CASSEVSGELFF.

The V gene is TRBV7-3, the J gene TRBJ2-1; TCRdb's D call, TRBD2, is unchecked because there is no DNA. Per germline, CDR1 SGHTA and CDR2 FQGTGA. The CDR3 has 16 residues. The CDR3 loop is CASSRAGAGGRNEQFF.

The chain recombines TRBV11-2 with TRBJ2-2; TCRdb's D call of TRBD1 is untestable without DNA. The CDR3 loop spans 16 amino acids. Germline CDR1 SGHAT, CDR2 FQNNGV. The CDR3 protein is CASRSPGAKDTGELFF.

The CDR3 here is CASRPPGANNEQFF. The J gene is TRBJ2-1, the V gene TRBV28; TCRdb's D call of TRBD1 is untestable without DNA. Looked up from germline, CDR1 is MDHEN and CDR2 is SYDVKM. This CDR3 region has 14 residues.

This sequence joins TRBV20-1 and TRBJ1-5. Germline CDR1 and CDR2: DFQATT and SNEGSKA (reference sequence). This CDR3 comprises 12 residues. The chain's CDR3 is CSARVHNQPQHF.

CDR3 sequence reads: CASLRLESARGYTF. V usage is TRBV2 and J usage is TRBJ1-2. Per the germline V gene, CDR1 is SNHLY and CDR2 is FYNNEI. The CDR3 has 14 residues.

CDR3 sequence: CSVEDGVGGGNYEQYF. The V and J genes are TRBV29-1 and TRBJ2-7; absent DNA, TCRdb's TRBD1 call cannot be checked. The CDR3 extends over 16 amino acids. CDR1 SQVTM and CDR2 ANQGSEA come from the germline V gene.

V gene TRBV12-3 or TRBV12-4 combines with J gene TRBJ1-6; there is no DNA to check the TCRdb D call of TRBD1. The CDR3 totals 15 residues. The CDR3 protein is CASSSGDRGNSPLHF.

The chain is built from TRBV5-4 and TRBJ2-1; the TCRdb D gene call, TRBD1, has no DNA to confirm it. This CDR3 is built from 14 residues. In germline, CDR1 is SGHNT, CDR2 YYREEE (reference sequence). The CDR3: CASSLFGIRDRPFF.

The chain couples TRBV4-2 to TRBJ2-5; TCRdb names TRBD1, which stays unverified in the absence of DNA. Germline assignment: CDR1 LGHNA and CDR2 YNFKEQ. This CDR3 is 13 amino acids long. CDR3 amino acids: CASSPPGMQTQYF.

This chain uses TRBV7-2 with TRBJ2-1. Per the germline V gene, CDR1 is SGHTA and CDR2 is FQGNSA. This CDR3 has 13 residues. The CDR3 loop reads CASSPGWGNEQFF.

The rearrangement joins TRBV5-1 to TRBJ2-1; TCRdb names TRBD2, which stays unverified in the absence of DNA. Germline V lookup: CDR1 SGHRS, CDR2 YFSETQ. CDR3 length: 16 residues. This CDR3 is CASSLVSSGRYNEQFF.

The chain has TRBV12-3 or TRBV12-4 and TRBJ2-1; the TCRdb call, TRBD2, lacks DNA for checking. CDR3 size: 14 residues. CDR3 amino acids: CASSLGGSGSEQFF.

The rearrangement joins TRBV5-8 to TRBJ2-7; TCRdb's D gene call, TRBD1, goes unchecked for lack of DNA. The CDR3 loop spans 12 amino acids. The germline CDR1 and CDR2 sequences are SGHTS and YDEGEE. The CDR3: CASSLRDYEQYF.

This chain links TRBV20-1 with TRBJ2-7; absent DNA, TCRdb's TRBD1 call cannot be checked. The CDR3 has 13 amino acids. The germline V gene encodes CDR1 DFQATT and CDR2 SNEGSKA (reference sequence). CDR3 sequence: CSAPFGGSYEQYF.

The V call is TRBV4-3, the J call TRBJ1-1; TCRdb outputs TRBD1, but without DNA this stays unchecked. CDR1 LGHNA and CDR2 YSLEER come from the germline V gene. The CDR3 is made up of 15 amino acids. CDR3 sequence: CASSQDQGWGTEAFF.

This chain links TRBV29-1 with TRBJ2-1; TCRdb reports TRBD2, a call that lacks DNA to check it against. CDR3 length: 17 amino acids. The germline CDR1 and CDR2 sequences are SQVTM and ANQGSEA. The CDR3 here is CSVEGTSGPSSYNEQFF.

The rearrangement uses TRBV7-2 and TRBJ1-2. The CDR3 totals 13 residues. The germline V gene has CDR1 SGHTA and CDR2 FQGNSA. Here the CDR3 reads CASSLNANYGYTF.

The chain combines TRBV29-1 with TRBJ2-3; the D gene TCRdb calls, TRBD2, cannot be checked with no DNA. The CDR3 sequence is 15 residues long. From germline, CDR1 is SQVTM and CDR2 ANQGSEA. CDR3 region: CSVNGLAGGADTQYF.